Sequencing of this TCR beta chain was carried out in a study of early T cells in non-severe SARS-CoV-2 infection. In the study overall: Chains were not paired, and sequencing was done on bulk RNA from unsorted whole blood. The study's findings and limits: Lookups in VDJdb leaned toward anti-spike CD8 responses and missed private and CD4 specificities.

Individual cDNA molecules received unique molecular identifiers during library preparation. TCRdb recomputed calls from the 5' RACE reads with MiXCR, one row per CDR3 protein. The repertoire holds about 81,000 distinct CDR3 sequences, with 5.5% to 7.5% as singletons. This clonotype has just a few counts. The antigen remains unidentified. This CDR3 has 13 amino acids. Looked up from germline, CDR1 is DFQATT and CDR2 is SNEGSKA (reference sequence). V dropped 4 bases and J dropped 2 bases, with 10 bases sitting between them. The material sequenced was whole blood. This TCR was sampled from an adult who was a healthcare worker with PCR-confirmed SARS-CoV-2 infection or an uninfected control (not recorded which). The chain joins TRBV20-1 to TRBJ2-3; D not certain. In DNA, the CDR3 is TGCAGTGCTATGCGCAGGCACACAGATACGCAGTATTTT. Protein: CSAMRRHTDTQYF.